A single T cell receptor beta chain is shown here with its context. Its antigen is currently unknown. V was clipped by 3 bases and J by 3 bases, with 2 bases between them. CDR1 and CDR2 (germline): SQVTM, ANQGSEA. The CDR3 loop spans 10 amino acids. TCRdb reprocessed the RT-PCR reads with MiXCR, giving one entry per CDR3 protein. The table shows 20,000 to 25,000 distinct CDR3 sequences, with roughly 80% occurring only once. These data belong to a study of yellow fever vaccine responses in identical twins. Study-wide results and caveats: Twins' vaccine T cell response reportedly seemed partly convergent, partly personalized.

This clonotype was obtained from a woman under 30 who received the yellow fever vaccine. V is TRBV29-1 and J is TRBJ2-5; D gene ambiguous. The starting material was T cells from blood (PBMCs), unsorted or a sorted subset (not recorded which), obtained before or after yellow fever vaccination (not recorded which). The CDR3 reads CSVEEETQYF. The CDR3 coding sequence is TGCAGCGTTGAGGAAGAGACCCAGTACTTC. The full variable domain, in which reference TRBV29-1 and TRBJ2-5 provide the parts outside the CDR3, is SAVISQKPSRDICQRGTSLTIQCQVDSQVTMMFWYRQQPGQSLTLIATANQGSEATYESGFVIDKFPISRPNLTFSTLTVSNMSPEDSSIYLCSVEEETQYFGPGTRLLVL.